Listed here are 30 T cell receptor beta chains from one sample, sequenced in a study of Graves' ophthalmopathy and Graves' hyperthyroidism. TCR beta CDR3 regions were amplified from RNA transcripts. In the first round, RT-PCR was carried out with HTBI primers, and a multiplex PCR formed the second round. TCRdb called the multiplex PCR reads again in MiXCR, with one record for every CDR3 protein. The sample holds some 1.1 million distinct CDR3 sequences, about two fifths seen once. The sequencing input was peripheral blood or thyroid tissue (not recorded which). The receptors were sampled from an adult man with Graves' hyperthyroidism.

This clonotype was observed at least ten times. The rearrangement joins TRBV7-2 to TRBJ2-6; D not certain. The germline V gene has CDR1 SGHTA and CDR2 FQGNSA. The CDR3 covers 15 residues. V was shortened by 0 bases and J by 4 bases, with 7 bases between the two germline ends. The DNA of the CDR3 is TGTGCCAGCAGCTTAGCCGTCAACGGGGCCAACGTCCTGACTTTC. It translates to CASSLAVNGANVLTF. Looking up the rest from reference TRBV7-2 and TRBJ2-6 gives the full variable domain: GAGVSQSPSNKVTEKGKDVELRCDPISGHTALYWYRQSLGQGLEFLIYFQGNSAPDKSGLPSDRFSAERTGGSVSTLTIQRTQQEDSAVYLCASSLAVNGANVLTFGAGSRLTVL.

The rearrangement uses TRBV29-1 and TRBJ1-1, with D perhaps TRBD1 (5 bases). This CDR3 has 14 amino acids. The V gene's germline CDR1 is SQVTM and CDR2 ANQGSEA. V lost 0 bases, J lost 3 bases, and 11 bases lay in between. CDR3 DNA: TGCAGCGTTGAAGATGACGGGGCCTACACTGAAGCTTTCTTT. Encoded protein: CSVEDDGAYTEAFF.

This clonotype was seen a few times. The chain is built from TRBV9 and TRBJ2-6, with 7 bases fitting TRBD1. This CDR3 is built from 15 residues. Germline V lookup: CDR1 SGDLS, CDR2 YYNGEE. V shed 3 bases, J shed 2 bases, and the junction held 2 bases outside the gene matches. As DNA, the CDR3 is TGTGCCAGCAGCGCCGGGACAGCTGGGGCCAACGTCCTGACTTTC. This codes for CASSAGTAGANVLTF.

The chain couples TRBV6-2 or TRBV6-3 to TRBJ2-7; D is perhaps TRBD1 or TRBD2 (6 bases each). Germline assignment: CDR1 MNHEY and CDR2 SVGEGT. The length of the CDR3 is 15 residues. Trimming removed 6 bases at V and 2 bases at J, with 17 bases between. In DNA, the CDR3 is TGTGCCAGCAGCCCACGGGGGCAGGGGCCCTACGAGCAGTACTTC. Translated: CASSPRGQGPYEQYF.

The gene calls are TRBV7-2 and TRBJ2-7, with no clear D. Deletions cut 2 bases from V and 7 bases from J, with 12 bases between. This CDR3 contains 13 residues. Germline loops: CDR1 SGHTA, CDR2 FQGNSA. CDR3 nucleotides: TGTGCCAGCAGCTTAATCGTATTGGGAGAGCAGTACTTC. It specifies CASSLIVLGEQYF.

This clonotype was seen repeatedly, ten times or more. The V and J genes are TRBV29-1 and TRBJ2-7; D possibly matches TRBD1 or TRBD2 (6 bases each). In germline, CDR1 is SQVTM, CDR2 ANQGSEA. Deletions cut 1 base from V and 4 bases from J, with 17 bases between. This CDR3 contains 15 residues. In nucleotides, the CDR3 is TGCAGCGTTGAAGGGGTCGGGGGCAACGAGTACGAGCAGTACTTC. This encodes CSVEGVGGNEYEQYF.

This clonotype occurred a few times. CDR3 amino acids: CATSRERDRPHYGYTF. Written as DNA, the CDR3 is TGTGCCACCAGCAGAGAACGAGACAGGCCGCACTATGGCTACACCTTC. The chain combines TRBV15 with TRBJ1-2; TRBD1 might be the D (6 bases). CDR3 length: 16 amino acids. Germline-derived CDR1 and CDR2 are LNHNV and YYDKDF (reference sequence). V was trimmed by 0 bases and J by 3 bases, leaving 14 bases between them.

This clonotype was recorded many times. The chain links TRBV7-2 to TRBJ1-1; 9 bases fit TRBD1. Germline V gene sequence: CDR1 SGHTA, CDR2 FQGNSA. V was clipped by 8 bases and J by 0 bases; unmatched bases: 13. CDR3 length equals 17 residues. The CDR3, as DNA: TGTGCCAGCCTACCGGGACAGGGTTTGGGGATGAACACTGAAGCTTTCTTT. Translated, it gives CASLPGQGLGMNTEAFF.

This clonotype has only a few counts. This sequence may be a read error, since a much larger clone differs from it by one base. The gene calls are TRBV12-3 or TRBV12-4 and TRBJ2-6; no clear D. The CDR3 runs to 10 residues. The CDR3, as DNA: TGTTCCAGCAGTTCGAACGTCCTGACTTTC. Its translation is CSSSSNVLTF.

This clonotype appeared many times. The chain combines TRBV4-2 with TRBJ2-6; 8 bases fit TRBD2. V trimming: 0 bases; J trimming: 2 bases; junction bases outside the gene matches: 15. Germline-derived CDR1 and CDR2 are LGHNA and YNFKEQ. The CDR3 length is 21 residues. CDR3 loop: CASSQDGRGREGRTGANVLTF. In nucleotides, the CDR3 is TGTGCCAGCAGCCAAGATGGTCGGGGACGGGAGGGCCGGACTGGGGCCAACGTCCTGACTTTC.

Many counts were recorded for this clonotype. The rearrangement links TRBV14 to TRBJ2-7; 9 nucleotides agree with TRBD1. V lost 4 bases and J lost 2; bases outside the gene matches: 6. Per the germline V gene, CDR1 is SGHDN and CDR2 is FVKESK. This CDR3 spans 15 amino acids. The CDR3 bases are TGTGCCAGCAGCCGGCGGAGGGACAGGGCCTACGAGCAGTACTTC. Translating it yields CASSRRRDRAYEQYF.

With respect to this clonotype: A much larger clonotype is one base distant, so this may be a read error. The rearrangement links TRBV7-6 to TRBJ2-7; D may match TRBD1 or TRBD2 (5 bases each). This CDR3 is 15 amino acids long. Germline lookup yields CDR1 SGHVS and CDR2 FNYEAQ. V dropped 5 bases and J dropped 7 bases, with 21 bases sitting between them. The CDR3 DNA sequence: TGTGCCAGCAGCATTACCGGGACGAGGAATGAAGAGCAGTACTTC. It codes for CASSITGTRNEEQYF. The full variable domain, rest sourced from reference TRBV7-6 and TRBJ2-7, is GAGVSQSPRYKVTKRGQDVALRCDPISGHVSLYWYRQALGQGPEFLTYFNYEAQQDKSGLPNDRFSAERPEGSISTLTIQRTEQRDSAMYRCASSITGTRNEEQYFGPGTRLTVT.

This clonotype was found many times. The V and J genes are TRBV2 and TRBJ1-1; D possibly corresponds to TRBD1 (5 bases). CDR3 length equals 14 residues. Trimming removed 7 bases at V and 0 bases at J, with 12 bases between. Germline V CDR1 and CDR2: SNHLY, FYNNEI. DNA of the CDR3: TGTGCCAGCATTACGACAGTCATGAACACTGAAGCTTTCTTT. Translation: CASITTVMNTEAFF.

The table lists this clonotype with a few counts. The rearrangement uses TRBV5-1 and TRBJ2-7, with 10 bases matching TRBD2. Germline values: CDR1 SGHRS, CDR2 YFSETQ. V shed 5 bases, J shed 0 bases, and the junction held 5 bases outside the gene matches. The CDR3 contains 15 residues. The CDR3, as DNA: TGCGCCAGCAGGCCCGGACTAGCGGTCTCCTACGAGCAGTACTTC. Translating gives CASRPGLAVSYEQYF.

About this clonotype: The conserved phenylalanine or tryptophan is not found at the CDR3 terminus, so this likely reflects a read error. The chain uses TRBV7-8 and TRBJ2-7; TRBD1 matches 9 bases. The V gene's germline CDR1 is SGHVS and CDR2 FQNEAQ. CDR3 length: 14 amino acids. For the CDR3, the DNA is TGTACCAGCAGCTCCGGGACAGGGACCTACGAGCAGTACCTC. Translation gives CTSSSGTGTYEQYL.

The chain links TRBV7-3 to TRBJ2-3, with TRBD1 as a possible D gene (6 bases). CDR1 is SGHTA and CDR2 is FQGTGA in the germline V gene. This CDR3 is 17 amino acids long. Between the trimmed V and J ends, which lost 2 bases and 0 bases, there was a span of 15 bases. CDR3: CASSLELGTSSTDTQYF. CDR3 nucleotide sequence: TGTGCCAGCAGCTTAGAGCTCGGGACATCTAGCACAGATACGCAGTATTTT. The complete variable domain, with remaining parts taken from reference TRBV7-3 and TRBJ2-3, reads GAGVSQTPSNKVTEKGKYVELRCDPISGHTALYWYRQSLGQGPEFLIYFQGTGAADDSGLPNDRFFAVRPEGSVSTLKIQRTERGDSAVYLCASSLELGTSSTDTQYFGPGTRLTVL.

J is TRBJ2-7 and V is TRBV19; D unclear. Per germline, CDR1 LNHDA and CDR2 SQIVND (reference sequence). V lost 1 base and J 3 bases, leaving 10 bases between the germline ends. The CDR3 runs 14 residues. The CDR3 reads CASSIGRPDYEQYF. In DNA form, the CDR3 reads TGTGCCAGTAGTATAGGAAGGCCAGACTACGAGCAGTACTTC.

This clonotype was detected ten times or more. The genes are TRBV7-8 and TRBJ1-1; 7 nucleotides align to TRBD1. Germline-derived CDR1 and CDR2 are SGHVS and FQNEAQ. CDR3 length: 12 amino acids. After removal of 3 bases from V and 10 bases from J, the junction contained 5 bases not matched to a gene. CDR3 coding DNA: TGTGCCAGCAGCTTTAGACAGGGTCGAGCTTTCTTT. Its protein is CASSFRQGRAFF.

This clonotype was found once. The gene calls are TRBV12-3 or TRBV12-4 and TRBJ1-3; D not resolved. Between the trimmed V and J ends, which lost 8 bases and 4 bases, there was a span of 9 bases. This CDR3 has 12 residues. CDR3: CASGPRGNTIYF. The CDR3 DNA reads as TGTGCCAGCGGACCCAGGGGAAACACCATATATTTT.

The table lists this clonotype with many counts. V and J are TRBV19 and TRBJ2-7; perhaps TRBD1 as D (6 bases). Per the germline V gene, CDR1 is LNHDA and CDR2 is SQIVND (reference sequence). The CDR3 loop spans 13 amino acids. V was pared by 3 bases and J by 2 bases, with 8 bases between. The CDR3 sequence: CASSMTGAYEQYF. The CDR3 coding sequence is TGTGCCAGTAGTATGACAGGAGCCTACGAGCAGTACTTC.

This clonotype was detected ten times or more. The chain recombines TRBV5-8 with TRBJ1-5; 7 bases fit TRBD1. The germline gives CDR1 SGHTS, CDR2 YDEGEE. The CDR3 is 13 residues long. With V trimmed by 3 bases and J by 5 bases, 2 bases remained unmatched. CDR3 nucleotides: TGTGCCAGCAGCTCCAGGGGGTATCAGCCCCAGCATTTT. The encoded protein is CASSSRGYQPQHF. The variable domain in full, completed from reference TRBV5-8 and TRBJ1-5, reads EAGVTQSPTHLIKTRGQQATLRCSPISGHTSVYWYQQALGLGLQFLLWYDEGEERNRGNFPPRFSGRQFPNYSSELNVNALELEDSALYLCASSSRGYQPQHFGDGTRLSIL.

This clonotype was seen repeatedly, ten times or more. J is TRBJ2-7 and V is TRBV20-1; 9 bases align to TRBD1. V was pared by 6 bases and J by 2 bases, with 8 bases of the junction left unmatched. The CDR3 extends over 14 amino acids. The V gene's germline CDR1 is DFQATT and CDR2 SNEGSKA (reference sequence). In nucleotides, the CDR3 is TGCAGTGCACCTCAACGGGACAGGGCCTACGAGCAGTACTTC. It is translated as CSAPQRDRAYEQYF.

This clonotype was picked up many times. The V gene is TRBV6-5, the J gene TRBJ1-2, with unresolved D. CDR1 MNHEY and CDR2 SVGAGI come from the germline V gene. V gave up 0 bases and J gave up 0 bases, with 8 bases separating them. The CDR3 covers 15 residues. The CDR3 region is CASSYSRAANYGYTF. As DNA, the CDR3 is TGTGCCAGCAGTTACTCTAGGGCCGCTAACTATGGCTACACCTTC.

The table lists this clonotype with a few counts. The CDR3 DNA reads as TGCGCCAGCAGCCAAGAGTGGGACAGGGGACTTTCACCCCTCCACTTT. It translates to CASSQEWDRGLSPLHF. The chain uses TRBV4-3 and TRBJ1-6; TRBD1 matches 10 bases. This CDR3 comprises 16 residues. Germline V lookup: CDR1 LGHNA, CDR2 YSLEER. J lost 9 bases, V lost 0 bases, and 5 bases had no gene match.

The chain joins TRBV6-6 to TRBJ1-5; D call uncertain. The CDR3 loop spans 15 amino acids. Deletions cut 0 bases from V and 3 bases from J, with 9 bases between. The germline CDR1 and CDR2 sequences are MNHNY and SVGAGI (reference sequence). DNA of the CDR3: TGTGCCAGCAGTTACTCCGCCAGCCTCAATCAGCCCCAGCATTTT. It specifies CASSYSASLNQPQHF.

On this clonotype itself: This may arise from a read error, as a much more abundant clone is one base away. The V and J genes are TRBV2 and TRBJ2-7; D ambiguous. The germline V gene has CDR1 SNHLY and CDR2 FYNNEI. Trimming shortened V by 8 bases and J by 1 base, and 15 bases separated the two germline ends. The CDR3 has 14 amino acids. CDR3 in amino acids: CASCPEGPSYEQYF. DNA of the CDR3: TGTGCCAGCTGCCCGGAAGGGCCGTCCTACGAGCAGTACTTC.

This rearrangement joins TRBV2 to TRBJ2-3; maybe TRBD2 (6 bases). The CDR3 runs to 11 residues. V gave up 6 bases and J gave up 10 bases, with 11 bases separating them. Germline V gene data show CDR1 as SNHLY and CDR2 as FYNNEI. The CDR3 reads CASRARGAQYF. The CDR3 bases are TGTGCCAGCAGGGCTCGCGGGGCGCAGTATTTT.

The genes are TRBV29-1 and TRBJ2-7, with D uncertain. Per the germline V gene, CDR1 is SQVTM and CDR2 is ANQGSEA. The CDR3 covers 13 residues. The CDR3 is CSVWRLSYYEQYF. DNA of the CDR3: TGCAGTGTTTGGCGACTGAGCTACTACGAGCAGTACTTC.

The rearrangement links TRBV30 to TRBJ1-4; D unclear. The V and J ends lost 2 bases and 4 bases respectively, with 5 bases between them. Germline assignment: CDR1 GTSNPN and CDR2 SVGIG (reference sequence). The CDR3 loop spans 12 amino acids. The CDR3 spells CAWSPNNEKLFF. CDR3 nucleotides: TGTGCCTGGAGTCCGAATAATGAAAAACTGTTTTTT.

The V and J genes are TRBV7-3 and TRBJ2-7, with 12 bases lining up with TRBD2. The CDR3 is 16 amino acids. Germline lookup yields CDR1 SGHTA and CDR2 FQGTGA. Trimming took 3 bases from V and 5 from J; bases not matched to a gene: 8. CDR3 in amino acids: CASSFPTSGRPHEQYF. CDR3 DNA sequence: TGTGCCAGCAGCTTCCCAACTAGCGGGAGGCCCCACGAGCAGTACTTC.